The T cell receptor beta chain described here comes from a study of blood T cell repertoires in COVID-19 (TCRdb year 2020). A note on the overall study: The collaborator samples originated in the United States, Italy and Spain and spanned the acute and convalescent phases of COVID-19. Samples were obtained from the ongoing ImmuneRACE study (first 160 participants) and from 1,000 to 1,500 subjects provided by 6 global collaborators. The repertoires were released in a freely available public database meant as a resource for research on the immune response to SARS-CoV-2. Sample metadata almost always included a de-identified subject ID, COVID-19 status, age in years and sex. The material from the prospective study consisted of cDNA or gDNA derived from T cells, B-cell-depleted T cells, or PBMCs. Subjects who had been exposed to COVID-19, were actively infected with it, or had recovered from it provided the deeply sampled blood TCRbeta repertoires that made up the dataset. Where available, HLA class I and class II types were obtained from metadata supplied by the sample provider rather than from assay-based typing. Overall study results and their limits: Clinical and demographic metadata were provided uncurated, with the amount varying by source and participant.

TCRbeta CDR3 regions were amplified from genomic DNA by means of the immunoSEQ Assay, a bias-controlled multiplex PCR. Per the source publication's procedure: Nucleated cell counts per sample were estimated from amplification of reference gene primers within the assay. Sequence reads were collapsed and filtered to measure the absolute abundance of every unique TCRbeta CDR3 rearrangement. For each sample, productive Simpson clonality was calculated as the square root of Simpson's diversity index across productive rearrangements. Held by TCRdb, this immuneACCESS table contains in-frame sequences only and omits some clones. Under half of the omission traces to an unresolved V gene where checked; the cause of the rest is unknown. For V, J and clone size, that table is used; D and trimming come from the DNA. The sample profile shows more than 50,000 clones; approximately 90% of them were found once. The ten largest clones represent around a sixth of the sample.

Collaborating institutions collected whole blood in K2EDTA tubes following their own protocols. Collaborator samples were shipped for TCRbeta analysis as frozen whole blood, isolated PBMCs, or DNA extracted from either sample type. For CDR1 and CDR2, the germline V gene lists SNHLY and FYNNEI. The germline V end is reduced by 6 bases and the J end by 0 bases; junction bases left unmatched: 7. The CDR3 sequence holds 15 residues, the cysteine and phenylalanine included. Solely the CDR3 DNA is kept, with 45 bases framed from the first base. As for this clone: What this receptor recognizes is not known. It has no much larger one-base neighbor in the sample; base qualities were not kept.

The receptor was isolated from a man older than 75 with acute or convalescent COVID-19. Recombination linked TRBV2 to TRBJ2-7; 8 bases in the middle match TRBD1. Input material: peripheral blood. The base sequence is TGTGCCAGCAGCCGTAGACAGGGGAGCTCCTACGAGCAGTACTTC. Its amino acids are CASSRRQGSSYEQYF.